One sample yielded the 24 T cell receptor beta chains listed below, sequenced in a study of T cell responses to AZD1222 COVID-19 vaccine. Sequencing was performed with immunoSEQ multiplex PCR; in TCRdb, only in-frame clones are kept and a portion is missing. The sample includes 85,000 or so clones, approximately 90% seen only once; the top ten take approximately 5.7%. The sequencing here drew on peripheral blood, taken on day 0 of AZD1222 vaccination. These receptors originate from an adult in good health.

The chain has TRBV28 and TRBJ1-4; no reliable D call. Germline values: CDR1 MDHEN, CDR2 SYDVKM. V was shortened by 7 bases and J by 8 bases, with 11 bases between the two germline ends. CDR3 length equals 12 residues. The DNA for the CDR3 is TGTGCCAGCAACTCCCAAATGGAAAAACTGTTTTTT. The encoded protein is CASNSQMEKLFF.

The chain uses TRBV5-6 and TRBJ1-1; D is unresolved. This CDR3 contains 11 residues. V lost 2 bases and J lost 6, with 5 bases in between. CDR1 and CDR2 from the germline V gene are SGHDT and YYEEEE. The CDR3 region has the DNA TGTGCCAGCAGCTTAGCGGCTGAAGCTTTCTTT. It yields the protein CASSLAAEAFF.

This chain uses TRBV18 with TRBJ1-1; 12 nucleotides agree with TRBD1. The CDR3 contains 16 residues. Germline trimming cut 3 bases from V and 5 bases from J; bases unmatched to any gene: 7. Germline V gene data show CDR1 as KGHSH and CDR2 as LQKENI. The CDR3 DNA is TGTGCCAGCTCACCCCCCGGGACAGGGGGCCGGACTGAAGCTTTCTTT. This encodes CASSPPGTGGRTEAFF.

This chain uses TRBV5-1 with TRBJ1-1; 11 positions agree with TRBD1. This CDR3 comprises 16 residues. V was clipped by 4 bases and J by 4 bases; unmatched bases: 9. Germline assignment: CDR1 SGHRS and CDR2 YFSETQ. CDR3: CASSPTGTGGRTEAFF. For the CDR3, the DNA is TGCGCCAGCAGCCCCACCGGGACAGGGGGGCGCACTGAAGCTTTCTTT.

The CDR3 nucleotides are TGTGCCAGCAGCTTAGACACTAGCGGGGACACAGATACGCAGTATTTT. It yields the protein CASSLDTSGDTDTQYF. The chain carries TRBV7-6 and TRBJ2-3, with TRBD2 matching 10 bases. The CDR3 has 16 amino acids. Germline-derived CDR1 and CDR2 are SGHVS and FNYEAQ. Trimming removed 1 base from V and 2 bases from J; junction bases left unmatched: 3.

This chain connects TRBV6-2 or TRBV6-3 to TRBJ1-1; D gene unclear. CDR3 length: 12 residues. Germline V gene lookup returns CDR1 MNHEY and CDR2 SVGEGT. V lost 2 bases and J lost 5, with 6 bases in between. The CDR3 sequence: CASSYGPTEAFF. The CDR3 nucleotides are TGTGCCAGCAGTTACGGGCCAACTGAAGCTTTCTTT.

This clone was counted once. The DNA of the CDR3 is TGTGCCAGCTCACCACCGTCGGGGGGGGGATACAATGAGCAGTTCTTC. This sequence encodes CASSPPSGGGYNEQFF. The V and J genes are TRBV18 and TRBJ2-1, with TRBD2 matching over 8 bases. V shed 0 bases, J shed 4 bases, and the junction held 5 bases outside the gene matches. The CDR3 loop spans 16 amino acids. Germline assignment: CDR1 KGHSH and CDR2 LQKENI.

V is TRBV20-1 and J is TRBJ2-3; D could derive from TRBD1 or TRBD2 (5 bases each). CDR1 is DFQATT, CDR2 SNEGSKA, per germline (reference sequence). Between the trimmed V and J ends, which lost 5 bases and 4 bases, there was a span of 7 bases. This CDR3 has 11 amino acids. CDR3: CSAGTADTQYF. The CDR3, as DNA: TGCAGTGCTGGGACCGCAGATACGCAGTATTTT.

The chain couples TRBV7-9 to TRBJ2-3, with D perhaps TRBD1 (6 bases). Trimming shortened V by 5 bases and J by 1 base, and 22 bases separated the two germline ends. Germline-derived CDR1 and CDR2 are SEHNR and FQNEAQ (reference sequence). The CDR3 runs 18 residues. The CDR3 is CASSPRRQVRLGTDTQYF. CDR3 bases: TGTGCCAGCAGCCCACGAAGACAGGTCCGGCTCGGCACAGATACGCAGTATTTT.

V usage is TRBV7-3 and J usage is TRBJ2-2, with 10 bases aligning to TRBD1. V shed 4 bases, J shed 0 bases, and the junction held 5 bases outside the gene matches. CDR1 and CDR2 (germline): SGHTA, FQGTGA. The CDR3 runs 17 residues. The CDR3 reads CASSSRDRGSNTGELFF. In DNA form, the CDR3 reads TGTGCCAGCAGCTCCCGGGACAGGGGATCGAACACCGGGGAGCTGTTTTTT.

This clone was detected once. V gene TRBV5-1 combines with J gene TRBJ1-1; perhaps TRBD1 as D (5 bases). V lost 2 bases to trimming and J lost 7 bases, with 9 bases between them. The length of the CDR3 is 12 residues. Germline assignment: CDR1 SGHRS and CDR2 YFSETQ. Here the CDR3 reads CASSFSGFEAFF. In DNA, the CDR3 is TGCGCCAGCAGCTTTTCAGGGTTTGAAGCTTTCTTT.

The chain employs TRBV4-2 and TRBJ1-5; weak D call: TRBD1 (6 bases). The CDR3 spans 14 residues. The ends were cut back, 5 bases at V and 4 bases at J, with 12 bases in the middle. Germline lookup yields CDR1 LGHNA and CDR2 YNFKEQ. In DNA form, the CDR3 reads TGTGCCAGCAGCGTAGGAGGGGGTAATCAGCCCCAGCATTTT. Amino acid sequence: CASSVGGGNQPQHF.

This clone was seen once. The CDR3 DNA follows: TGTGCCACCAGCAGACAGAGAGCGGGGGGCTTATTCACAGATACGCAGTATTTT. Translation gives CATSRQRAGGLFTDTQYF. J is TRBJ2-3 and V is TRBV15; TRBD2 agrees at 9 bases. The length of the CDR3 is 18 residues. Germline values: CDR1 LNHNV, CDR2 YYDKDF (reference sequence). Germline trimming cut 2 bases from V and 2 bases from J; bases unmatched to any gene: 11.

The V and J genes are TRBV5-4 and TRBJ2-5, with 8 nucleotides matching TRBD1. J was trimmed by 3 bases and V by 3 bases; bases with no gene match: 4. This CDR3 is 14 amino acids long. From germline, CDR1 is SGHNT and CDR2 YYREEE (reference sequence). The DNA for the CDR3 is TGTGCCAGCAGCTCCGTGACAGGGGAAGAGACCCAGTACTTC. It yields the protein CASSSVTGEETQYF.

This chain uses TRBV11-3 with TRBJ1-2, with D uncertain. The V gene's germline CDR1 is SGHNT and CDR2 YENEEA. The CDR3 contains 14 residues. The V end was cut by 2 bases, the J end by 0 bases, with 7 bases between. CDR3 region: CASSLSPSNYGYTF. CDR3 bases: TGTGCCAGCAGCTTATCCCCCTCTAACTATGGCTACACCTTC.

The CDR3 loop is CASSPTGTMNTEAFF. The CDR3 DNA is TGTGCCAGCAGCCCGACCGGGACAATGAACACTGAAGCTTTCTTT. The chain links TRBV9 to TRBJ1-1; D possibly corresponds to TRBD1 (6 bases). CDR1 SGDLS and CDR2 YYNGEE come from the germline V gene. V lost 4 bases to trimming and J lost 0 bases, with 13 bases between them. The CDR3 contains 15 residues.

The rearrangement links TRBV6-1 to TRBJ1-1, with D perhaps TRBD1 (5 bases). Germline CDR1 is MNHNS and CDR2 is SASEGT. This CDR3 has 14 amino acids. V lost 2 bases to trimming and J lost 4 bases, with 11 bases between them. The CDR3 region is CASSETWGGTEAFF. The CDR3 region has the DNA TGTGCCAGCAGTGAAACGTGGGGGGGCACTGAAGCTTTCTTT.

V usage is TRBV5-8 and J usage is TRBJ1-2; D is ambiguous. V was clipped by 0 bases and J by 12 bases, with 12 bases between them. The CDR3 extends over 12 amino acids. In germline, CDR1 is SGHTS, CDR2 YDEGEE. The CDR3: CASSLGFWPDTF. CDR3 DNA: TGTGCCAGCAGCTTGGGCTTTTGGCCTGACACCTTC.

The V gene is TRBV30, the J gene TRBJ1-1; D unresolved. The CDR3 spans 16 residues. Germline lookup yields CDR1 GTSNPN and CDR2 SVGIG (reference sequence). V was clipped by 0 bases and J by 1 base, with 15 bases between them. CDR3 sequence reads: CAWSVFPSGRNTEAFF. For the CDR3, the DNA is TGTGCCTGGAGTGTATTCCCCTCGGGCAGGAACACTGAAGCTTTCTTT.

This clone was detected once. This sequence joins TRBV5-5 and TRBJ2-7, with 7 bases fitting TRBD1. This CDR3 has 15 residues. Trimming at V came to 0 bases and at J to 3 bases, leaving 6 bases not matched to a gene. CDR1 SGHKS and CDR2 YYEKEE come from the germline V gene (reference sequence). The CDR3: CASSLAVTGIYEQYF. Here the CDR3 DNA reads TGTGCCAGCAGCTTGGCCGTGACAGGGATCTACGAGCAGTACTTC.

In regard to this clone: The conserved phenylalanine or tryptophan normally closing the CDR3 is absent here, so this likely arose from a read error. It is unclear where the CDR3 begins or ends on the DNA, so no DNA is shown, and the CDR3 is as TCRdb lists it. The chain couples TRBV21-1 to TRBJ1-1; the table calls TRBD1, which could not be checked here. TRBV21-1 is labeled a pseudogene. The CDR3 length equals 9 residues, ends included. CDR3 sequence: CASSTGGLL.

In this sample, this clone turned up once. The V gene is TRBV12-3 or TRBV12-4, the J gene TRBJ1-1; no clear D. The CDR3 runs 13 residues. The ends were cut back, 5 bases at V and 0 bases at J, with 7 bases in the middle. This CDR3 is CASSPTMNTEAFF. Here the CDR3 DNA reads TGTGCCAGCAGTCCCACCATGAACACTGAAGCTTTCTTT.

The chain recombines TRBV5-4 with TRBJ2-2; 8 bases are shared with TRBD1. The CDR3 is 17 residues long. V lost 4 bases, J lost 4 bases, and 12 bases stayed unmatched. The germline V gene encodes CDR1 SGHNT and CDR2 YYREEE (reference sequence). In DNA, the CDR3 is TGTGCCAGCAGCCTACCCGGGACAGGTCTTGGCACCGGGGAGCTGTTTTTT. It translates to CASSLPGTGLGTGELFF. The entire variable domain, with the rest obtained from reference TRBV5-4 and TRBJ2-2, is as follows: ETGVTQSPTHLIKTRGQQVTLRCSSQSGHNTVSWYQQALGQGPQFIFQYYREEENGRGNFPPRFSGLQFPNYSSELNVNALELDDSALYLCASSLPGTGLGTGELFFGEGSRLTVL.

The V gene is TRBV9, the J gene TRBJ1-2; D remains ambiguous. The CDR3 is 14 amino acids. Germline V gives CDR1 SGDLS, CDR2 YYNGEE. Trimming took off 0 bases at V and 4 bases at J, with 10 bases between the two ends. The chain's CDR3 is CASSVEGWGYGYTF. DNA for the CDR3: TGTGCCAGCAGCGTAGAAGGATGGGGCTATGGCTACACCTTC.